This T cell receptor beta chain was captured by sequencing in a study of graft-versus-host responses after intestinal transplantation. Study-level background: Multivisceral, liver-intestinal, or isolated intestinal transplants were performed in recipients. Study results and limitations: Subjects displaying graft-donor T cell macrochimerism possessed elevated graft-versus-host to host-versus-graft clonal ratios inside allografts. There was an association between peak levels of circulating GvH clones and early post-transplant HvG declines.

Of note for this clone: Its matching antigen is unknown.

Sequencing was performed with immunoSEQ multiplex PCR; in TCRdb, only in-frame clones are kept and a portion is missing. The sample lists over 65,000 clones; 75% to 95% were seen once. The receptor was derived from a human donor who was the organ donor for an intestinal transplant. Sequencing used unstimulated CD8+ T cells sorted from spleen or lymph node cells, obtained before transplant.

The CDR3 DNA reads TGTGCCAGCAGCCCGACAGGGAGCACCGGGGAGCTGTTTTTT. Translated, it gives CASSPTGSTGELFF. The V gene is TRBV6-5, the J gene TRBJ2-2; TRBD1 aligns across 7 bases. With V trimmed by 6 bases and J by 4 bases, 5 bases remained unmatched. Germline values: CDR1 MNHEY, CDR2 SVGAGI. CDR3 size: 14 residues.